The clone carrying this TCR beta chain is large within its sample. Its antigen is undetermined. The data derive from a study of metastatic and nonmetastatic thyroid tumors. Overall study results and limits: Reports indicated that malignant thyroid tumors showed significantly higher TCR beta diversity than benign nodules did, in blood and tumor.

TCRdb recomputed clones from the PCR reads via MiXCR. Here the sample spans around 4,000 clones, 35% being singletons. Nobody among the patients had been given any treatment before thyroid surgery. V lost 5 bases to trimming and J lost 7 bases; unmatched junction nucleotides: 6. From germline, CDR1 is SQVTM and CDR2 ANQGSEA. The CDR3 extends over 13 amino acids. The source material was adjacent normal tissue. This chain joins TRBV29-1 and TRBJ2-1; 9 nucleotides line up with TRBD1. This clonotype was obtained from a male donor with papillary thyroid cancer or a benign thyroid nodule (not recorded which). Some clones in this sample may be carry-over from other donors' samples. The CDR3 DNA follows: TGCAGCGTTCGGGGACAGGGAGGGAATGAGCAGTTCTTC. Translating it yields CSVRGQGGNEQFF.